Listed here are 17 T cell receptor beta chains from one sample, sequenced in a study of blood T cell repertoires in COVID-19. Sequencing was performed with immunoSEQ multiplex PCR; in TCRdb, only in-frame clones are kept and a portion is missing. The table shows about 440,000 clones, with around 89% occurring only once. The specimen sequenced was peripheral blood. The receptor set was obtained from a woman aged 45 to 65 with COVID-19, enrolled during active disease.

The CDR3 DNA sequence: TGTGCCAGTAGCGACGGAACTAGCGGGGGGGCAGATACGCAGTATTTT. The encoded protein is CASSDGTSGGADTQYF. The rearrangement links TRBV19 to TRBJ2-3; 13 nucleotides match TRBD2. Germline CDR1 and CDR2: LNHDA and SQIVND (reference sequence). J lost 4 bases, V lost 6 bases, and 7 bases had no gene match. The CDR3 spans 16 residues.

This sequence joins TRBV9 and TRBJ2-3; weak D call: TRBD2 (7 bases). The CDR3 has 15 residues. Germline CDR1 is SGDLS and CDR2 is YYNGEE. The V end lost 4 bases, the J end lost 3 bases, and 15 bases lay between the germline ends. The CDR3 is CASSSGGGQTDTQYF. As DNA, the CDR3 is TGTGCCAGCAGCTCTGGGGGGGGCCAGACAGATACGCAGTATTTT.

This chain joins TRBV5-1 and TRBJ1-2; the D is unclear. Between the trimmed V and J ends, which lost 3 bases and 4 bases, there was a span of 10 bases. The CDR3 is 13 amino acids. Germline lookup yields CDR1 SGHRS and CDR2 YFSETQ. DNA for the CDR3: TGCGCCAGCAGCTCGACGGGGTTCTATGGCTACACCTTC. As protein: CASSSTGFYGYTF.

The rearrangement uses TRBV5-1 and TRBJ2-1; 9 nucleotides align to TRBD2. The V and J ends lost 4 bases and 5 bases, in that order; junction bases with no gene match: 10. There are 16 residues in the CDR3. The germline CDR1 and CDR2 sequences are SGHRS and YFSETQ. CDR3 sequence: CASSPGGTSIHNEQFF. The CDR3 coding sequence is TGCGCCAGCAGCCCCGGCGGGACTAGCATCCACAATGAGCAGTTCTTC. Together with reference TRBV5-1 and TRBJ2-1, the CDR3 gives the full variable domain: KAGVTQTPRYLIKTRGQQVTLSCSPISGHRSVSWYQQTPGQGLQFLFEYFSETQRNKGNFPGRFSGRQFSNSRSEMNVSTLELGDSALYLCASSPGGTSIHNEQFFGPGTRLTVL.

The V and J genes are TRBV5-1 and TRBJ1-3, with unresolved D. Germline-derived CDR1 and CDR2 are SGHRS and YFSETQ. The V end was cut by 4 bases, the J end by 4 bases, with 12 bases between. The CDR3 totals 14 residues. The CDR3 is CASSLRGAGNTIYF. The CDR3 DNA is TGCGCCAGCAGCCTACGAGGTGCGGGAAACACCATATATTTT.

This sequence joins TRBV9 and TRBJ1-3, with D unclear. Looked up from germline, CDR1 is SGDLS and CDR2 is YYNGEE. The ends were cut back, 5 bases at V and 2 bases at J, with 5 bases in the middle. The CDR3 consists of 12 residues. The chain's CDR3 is CASRGAGNTIYF. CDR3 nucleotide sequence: TGTGCCAGCAGAGGAGCTGGAAACACCATATATTTT.

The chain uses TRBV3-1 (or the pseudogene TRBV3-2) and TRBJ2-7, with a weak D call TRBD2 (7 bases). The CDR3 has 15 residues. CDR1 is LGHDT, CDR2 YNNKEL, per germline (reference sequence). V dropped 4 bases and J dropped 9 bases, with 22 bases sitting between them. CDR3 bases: TGTGCCAGCAGCCCGAAGGGGGGGGGCACCGCGGGGCAGTACTTC. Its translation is CASSPKGGGTAGQYF.

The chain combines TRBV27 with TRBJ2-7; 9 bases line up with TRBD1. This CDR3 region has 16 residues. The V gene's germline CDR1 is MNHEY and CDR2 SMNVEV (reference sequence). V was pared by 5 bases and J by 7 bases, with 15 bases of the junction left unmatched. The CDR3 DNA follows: TGTGCCAGCAGTCTGACAGGGGGTTATCCCACTGGGGAGCAGTACTTC. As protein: CASSLTGGYPTGEQYF.

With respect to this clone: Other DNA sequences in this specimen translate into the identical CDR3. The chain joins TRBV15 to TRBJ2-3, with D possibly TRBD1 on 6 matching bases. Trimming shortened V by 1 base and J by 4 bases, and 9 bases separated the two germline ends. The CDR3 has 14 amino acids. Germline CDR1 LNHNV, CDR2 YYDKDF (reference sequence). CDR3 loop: CATSRARGADTQYF. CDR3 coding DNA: TGTGCCACCAGCAGAGCCAGGGGAGCAGATACGCAGTATTTT.

In DNA form, the CDR3 reads TGCGCCAGCAGCTTGGGGAGACAGAGTTACAATGAGCAGTTCTTC. Residues: CASSLGRQSYNEQFF. This sequence joins TRBV5-1 and TRBJ2-1; D may be TRBD1 (5 bases). Germline V gene lookup returns CDR1 SGHRS and CDR2 YFSETQ. Trimming removed 0 bases at V and 4 bases at J, with 11 bases between. The CDR3 runs 15 residues.

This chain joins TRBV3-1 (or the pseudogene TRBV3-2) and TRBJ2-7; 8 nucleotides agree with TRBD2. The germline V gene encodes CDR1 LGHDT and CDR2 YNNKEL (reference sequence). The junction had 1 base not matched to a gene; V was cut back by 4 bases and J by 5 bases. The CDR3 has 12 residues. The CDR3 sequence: CASSPGGNEQYF. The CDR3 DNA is TGTGCCAGCAGCCCGGGGGGGAACGAGCAGTACTTC.

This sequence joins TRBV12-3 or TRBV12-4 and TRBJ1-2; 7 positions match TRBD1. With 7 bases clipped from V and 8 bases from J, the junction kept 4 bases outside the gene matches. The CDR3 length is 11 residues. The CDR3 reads CASKRGGGYTF. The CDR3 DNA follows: TGTGCCAGCAAAAGAGGGGGCGGCTACACCTTC.

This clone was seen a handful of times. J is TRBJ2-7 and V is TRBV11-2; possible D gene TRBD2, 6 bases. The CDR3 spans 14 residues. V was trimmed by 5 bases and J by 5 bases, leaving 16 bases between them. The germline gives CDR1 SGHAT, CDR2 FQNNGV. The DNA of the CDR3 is TGTGCCAGCAGCAGCCTCGGGGGATGGGACGAGCAGTACTTC. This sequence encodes CASSSLGGWDEQYF. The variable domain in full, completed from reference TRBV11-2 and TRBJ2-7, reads EAGVAQSPRYKIIEKRQSVAFWCNPISGHATLYWYQQILGQGPKLLIQFQNNGVVDDSQLPKDRFSAERLKGVDSTLKIQPAKLEDSAVYLCASSSLGGWDEQYFGPGTRLTVT.

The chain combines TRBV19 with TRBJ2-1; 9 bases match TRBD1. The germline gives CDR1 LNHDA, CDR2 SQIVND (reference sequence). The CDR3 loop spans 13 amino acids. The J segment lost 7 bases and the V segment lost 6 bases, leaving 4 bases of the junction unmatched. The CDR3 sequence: CASRNRGQNEQFF. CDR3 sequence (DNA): TGTGCCAGTAGGAACAGGGGGCAGAATGAGCAGTTCTTC.

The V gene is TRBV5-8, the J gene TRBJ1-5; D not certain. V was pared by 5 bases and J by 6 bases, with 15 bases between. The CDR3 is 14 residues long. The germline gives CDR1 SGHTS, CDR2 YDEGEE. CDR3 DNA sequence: TGTGCCAGCAGTTGGGGAGGGTACCCTCAGCCCCAGCATTTT. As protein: CASSWGGYPQPQHF.

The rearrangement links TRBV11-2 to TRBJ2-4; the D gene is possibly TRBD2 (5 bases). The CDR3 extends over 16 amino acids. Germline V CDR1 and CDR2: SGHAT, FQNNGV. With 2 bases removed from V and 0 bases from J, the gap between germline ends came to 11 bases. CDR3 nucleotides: TGTGCCAGCAGCTTAATCCGGGAACTAGCCAAAAACATTCAGTACTTC. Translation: CASSLIRELAKNIQYF.

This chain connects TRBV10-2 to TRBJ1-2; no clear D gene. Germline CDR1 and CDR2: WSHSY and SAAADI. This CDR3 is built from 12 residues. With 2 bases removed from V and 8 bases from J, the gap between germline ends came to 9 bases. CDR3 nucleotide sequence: TGCGCCAGCAGTGAGCGAGTAAGCGGCTACACCTTC. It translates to CASSERVSGYTF.